A single sample gave rise to the 13 T cell receptor beta chains below, sequenced in a study of tumor-infiltrating lymphocytes in primary liver carcinoma. Unsorted bulk tissue, roughly 19-33 mg of it, served as the source for co-extraction of RNA and DNA. From around 500 ng of total RNA, TCR beta-specific cDNA was reverse-transcribed using a constant-region primer. Investigators got TCR beta libraries out of three nested multiplex PCR rounds, done with slightly modified ARM-PCR. Two initial PCR rounds of roughly 10 cycles each paired TRBV1-TRBV30 forward primers with a C-beta reverse primer. One entry per CDR3 protein results from TCRdb running MiXCR on the multiplex PCR reads. The sample yields tens of thousands of distinct CDR3 sequences, 70% to 80% seen once. Material: liver tumor tissue from sampling region 5. Subset denoted: tumor region T5, tumor centre. The receptors come from a woman aged 25 to 39 with primary liver carcinoma and hepatitis B virus infection.

As regards this clonotype: A much bigger clone sits one base away, suggesting this may be a read error. This chain links TRBV9 with TRBJ2-7; 9 bases map to TRBD2. The CDR3 consists of 15 residues. Germline V lookup: CDR1 SGDLS, CDR2 YYNGEE. The CDR3 protein is CANSVEAGGSYEQYF. The CDR3 bases are TGTGCCAACAGCGTAGAAGCGGGAGGATCCTACGAGCAGTACTTC.

This clonotype was observed once. Germline is not matched at one junction end, which may reflect a read error. J is TRBJ2-3 and V is TRBV5-4, with 10 bases identical to TRBD2. The CDR3 contains 18 residues. Germline CDR1 is SGHNT and CDR2 is YYREEE (reference sequence). CDR3 sequence: CASSNPTASGSRTVTQYF. DNA of the CDR3: TGTGCCAGCAGTAACCCAACGGCTAGCGGGAGTCGGACAGTTACGCAGTATTTT.

In regard to this clonotype: At one end the junction does not follow the germline gene, possibly because of a read error. The chain is built from TRBV29-1 and TRBJ2-5; D may correspond to TRBD1 or TRBD2 (6 bases each). CDR1 and CDR2 (germline): SQVTM, ANQGSEA. CDR3 length equals 15 residues. CDR3 loop: CSVTTRGLRIGAQYF. DNA of the CDR3: TGCAGCGTTACCACCCGGGGGCTTAGGATTGGGGCCCAGTATTTC.

J is TRBJ2-3 and V is TRBV12-3 or TRBV12-4; the D is unclear. V lost 7 bases to trimming and J lost 3 bases, with 17 bases between them. This CDR3 region has 15 residues. The CDR3 spells CASNSPPPSTDTQYF. The CDR3 DNA reads TGTGCCAGCAATTCTCCCCCTCCTAGTACAGATACGCAGTATTTT.

For this clonotype: Because the CDR3 is missing its conserved closing phenylalanine or tryptophan, this is likely a read error. The CDR3 sequence: CAGSLADAGAQETQYL. The CDR3 DNA sequence: TGTGCCGGCAGCTTGGCCGACGCGGGAGCTCAAGAGACCCAGTACTTA. The V and J genes are TRBV5-4 and TRBJ2-5, with 7 nucleotides matching TRBD2. Germline CDR1 and CDR2: SGHNT and YYREEE (reference sequence). This CDR3 contains 16 residues.

With respect to this clonotype: The junction does not match germline at one end; this may be a read error. The CDR3 DNA reads as TGCGCCAGCAGCCAAGCTGTGACGGGAGGCCACATTAGCTACGGGCAGTACTTC. It yields the protein CASSQAVTGGHISYGQYF. The chain joins TRBV4-3 to TRBJ2-7; TRBD2 aligns across 7 bases. Germline CDR1 and CDR2: LGHNA and YSLEER. The CDR3 covers 18 residues.

J is TRBJ2-7 and V is TRBV11-2; 7 positions agree with TRBD2. Per the germline V gene, CDR1 is SGHAT and CDR2 is FQNNGV. This CDR3 comprises 13 residues. V lost 5 bases, J lost 3 bases, and 4 bases stayed unmatched. DNA for the CDR3: TGTGCCAGCAGCCCGGGACTACACTACGAGCAGTACTTC. Its translation is CASSPGLHYEQYF.

With regard to this clonotype: The germline gene is not matched at one end of the junction; a read error may be the cause. J is TRBJ1-4 and V is TRBV11-2, with D possibly matching TRBD1 (5 bases). Germline assignment: CDR1 SGHAT and CDR2 FQNNGV. The CDR3 spans 12 residues. This CDR3 reads CASSPWGGEPVF. The CDR3 DNA is TGTGCCAGCAGCCCATGGGGGGGAGAACCGGTTTTT. Complete variable domain (other parts from reference TRBV11-2 and TRBJ1-4): EAGVAQSPRYKIIEKRQSVAFWCNPISGHATLYWYQQILGQGPKLLIQFQNNGVVDDSQLPKDRFSAERLKGVDSTLKIQPAKLEDSAVYLCASSPWGGEPVFGSGTQLSVL.

About this clonotype itself: Lacking the conserved final phenylalanine or tryptophan, this CDR3 likely reflects a read error. It is unclear where the CDR3 begins or ends on the DNA, so no DNA is shown, and the CDR3 is as TCRdb lists it. The J gene is TRBJ2-7, the V gene TRBV6-5. The CDR3 is 15 residues long, counting both termini. CDR1 is MNHEY and CDR2 is SVGAGI in the germline V gene. The CDR3 reads CAGSYKNSSSYERHI.

In this sample, this clonotype is medium-sized (0.01 to 0.1%). The chain combines TRBV7-8 with TRBJ1-5; weak D call: TRBD1 (6 bases). Germline CDR1 is SGHVS and CDR2 is FQNEAQ. Trimming pared 2 bases from V and 6 bases from J, leaving 11 bases between. The CDR3 is 14 amino acids. The CDR3 spells CASSLSQGTQPQHF. CDR3 nucleotides: TGTGCCAGCAGCTTATCACAGGGCACTCAGCCCCAGCATTTT.

With regard to this clonotype: Lacking the conserved final phenylalanine or tryptophan, this CDR3 likely reflects a read error. This rearrangement joins TRBV6-2 or TRBV6-3 to TRBJ1-5; no definite D call. The CDR3 consists of 13 residues. CDR1 is MNHEY, CDR2 SVGEGT, per germline. The CDR3 here is CASSRVGRQPQHI. The CDR3 nucleotides read TGCGCCAGCAGTCGCGTCGGTCGTCAGCCCCAGCATATC.

This sequence joins TRBV28 and TRBJ2-5; 9 nucleotides match TRBD2. The CDR3 spans 17 residues. V lost 2 bases, J lost 2 bases, and 9 bases stayed unmatched. Germline V CDR1 and CDR2: MDHEN, SYDVKM. For the CDR3, the DNA is TGTGCCAGCAGTTTACTCAAAGATAGCGGGAGTCAAGAGACCCAGTACTTC. Translated: CASSLLKDSGSQETQYF.

Regarding this clonotype: Because it lacks the conserved phenylalanine or tryptophan at the end, this CDR3 is likely a read error. This chain connects TRBV30 to TRBJ2-3; TRBD2 matches 7 bases. Per germline, CDR1 GTSNPN and CDR2 SVGIG (reference sequence). This CDR3 is built from 13 residues. The V and J ends lost 7 bases and 2 bases, in that order; junction bases with no gene match: 6. CDR3 nucleotide sequence: TGTGCCTTGCACGGGGGGTCCACAGATACGCAGTATTTA. This sequence encodes CALHGGSTDTQYL.